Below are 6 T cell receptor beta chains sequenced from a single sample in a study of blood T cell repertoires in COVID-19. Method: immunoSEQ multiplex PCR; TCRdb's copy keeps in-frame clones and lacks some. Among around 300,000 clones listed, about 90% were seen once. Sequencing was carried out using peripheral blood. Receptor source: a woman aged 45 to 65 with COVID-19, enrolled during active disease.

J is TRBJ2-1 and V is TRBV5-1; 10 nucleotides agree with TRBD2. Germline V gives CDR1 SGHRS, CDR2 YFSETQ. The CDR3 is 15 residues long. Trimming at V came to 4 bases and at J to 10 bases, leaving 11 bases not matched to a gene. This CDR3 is CASSVAGGTGAEQFF. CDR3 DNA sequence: TGCGCCAGCAGCGTAGCGGGAGGTACAGGGGCAGAGCAGTTCTTC.

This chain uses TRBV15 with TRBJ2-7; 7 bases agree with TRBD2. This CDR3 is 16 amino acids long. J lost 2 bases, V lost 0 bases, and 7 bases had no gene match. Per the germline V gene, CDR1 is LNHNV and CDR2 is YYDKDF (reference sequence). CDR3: CATSRDAGTIPYEQYF. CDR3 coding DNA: TGTGCCACCAGCAGAGATGCCGGGACTATCCCCTACGAGCAGTACTTC.

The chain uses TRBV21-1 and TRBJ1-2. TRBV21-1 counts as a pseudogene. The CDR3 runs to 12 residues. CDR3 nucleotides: TGTGCCAGCTTTTTGGAGTTTTGTGGCTACACCTTC. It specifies CASFLEFCGYTF.

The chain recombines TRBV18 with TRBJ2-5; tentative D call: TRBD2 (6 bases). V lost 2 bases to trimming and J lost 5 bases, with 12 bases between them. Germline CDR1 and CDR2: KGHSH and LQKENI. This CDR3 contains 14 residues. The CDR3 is CASSPTGEGETQYF. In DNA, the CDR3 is TGTGCCAGCTCACCAACGGGAGAGGGGGAGACCCAGTACTTC.

CDR3 in DNA: TGTGCCAGCAGCCACGCGGTGCTTAGAAACACCATATATTTT. Translated: CASSHAVLRNTIYF. The chain has TRBV3-1 (or the pseudogene TRBV3-2) and TRBJ1-3; no firm D call. V lost 3 bases and J lost 5, with 11 bases in between. This CDR3 has 14 amino acids. Germline CDR1 reads LGHDT; CDR2 reads YNNKEL (reference sequence).

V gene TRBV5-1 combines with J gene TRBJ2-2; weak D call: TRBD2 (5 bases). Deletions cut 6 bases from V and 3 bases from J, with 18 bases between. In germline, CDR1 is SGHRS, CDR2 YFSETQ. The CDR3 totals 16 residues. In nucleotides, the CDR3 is TGCGCCAGCAAATCGAGTCCTAGCCCGGACACCGGGGAGCTGTTTTTT. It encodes CASKSSPSPDTGELFF.